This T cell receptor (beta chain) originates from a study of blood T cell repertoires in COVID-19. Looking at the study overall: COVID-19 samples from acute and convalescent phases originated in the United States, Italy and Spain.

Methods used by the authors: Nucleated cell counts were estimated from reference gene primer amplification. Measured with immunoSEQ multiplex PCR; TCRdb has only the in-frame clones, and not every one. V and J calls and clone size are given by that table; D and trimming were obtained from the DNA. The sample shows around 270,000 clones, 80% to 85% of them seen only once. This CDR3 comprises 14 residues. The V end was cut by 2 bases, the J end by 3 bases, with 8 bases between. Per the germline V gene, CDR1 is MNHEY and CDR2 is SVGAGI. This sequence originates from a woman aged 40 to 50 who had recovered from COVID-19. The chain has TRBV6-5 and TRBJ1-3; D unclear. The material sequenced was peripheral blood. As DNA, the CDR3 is TGTGCCAGCAGTTACGGGCAGATTGGAAACACCATATATTTT. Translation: CASSYGQIGNTIYF.